This entry features one TCR beta chain sequence. A read error may account for a junction end that differs from germline. Preparation of the TCRbeta library was carried out with unique molecular identifiers. From the PCR reads, TCRdb called clonotypes with MiXCR, one entry per CDR3 protein. The sample records hundreds of thousands of distinct CDR3 sequences, about an eighth being singletons. This sample is part of a study of T-cell reconstitution after alpha-beta-depleted transplantation in children. Sequences were derived from PBMCs, sampled before TCRalphabeta/CD19-depleted stem cell transplant. The sequence was obtained from a girl aged 2-10 years with congenital amegakaryocytic thrombocytopenia, due to receive a stem cell transplant.

The CDR3 sequence: CASSARGQGLGFSSF. The CDR3 bases are TGTGCCAGCAGTGCAAGGGGGCAGGGCCTGGGGTTTTCGAGTTTT. The chain links TRBV12-3 or TRBV12-4 to TRBJ1-3; 7 bases are a match to TRBD1. The CDR3 loop spans 15 amino acids.